This TCR beta chain was captured in a study of blood T cell repertoires in COVID-19. Germline V gives CDR1 MDHEN, CDR2 SYDVKM. CDR3 length equals 15 residues. V was clipped by 5 bases and J by 2 bases, with 13 bases between them. The table came from immunoSEQ multiplex PCR; TCRdb's copy has only in-frame clones and leaves some out. The sample has some 320,000 clones; 80% to 90% are singletons. The sample consisted of peripheral blood. The rearrangement uses TRBV28 and TRBJ2-1; tentative D call: TRBD1 (5 bases). The origin of this receptor is a woman in her 50s who had recovered from COVID-19. CDR3 DNA: TGTGCCAGCAGTCTCACAGGTACTACCTACAATGAGCAGTTCTTC. It codes for CASSLTGTTYNEQFF.